Reported below is one T cell receptor beta chain. The source of the sample is a study of blood T cell repertoires in COVID-19. Study as a whole: Italy, Spain and the United States were the sources of the convalescent and acute COVID-19 samples.

Assay: immunoSEQ multiplex PCR; the TCRdb copy retains only in-frame clones and omits some. The table records roughly 290,000 clones, approximately 89% of them present only once. The sample was peripheral blood. The clonotype originates from a woman aged 55 to 70 with acute or convalescent COVID-19.

The CDR3 reads CASTRGGAGQPQHF. CDR3 sequence (DNA): TGTGCCAGCACCCGAGGGGGCGCAGGACAGCCCCAGCATTTT. This chain links TRBV2 with TRBJ1-5; TRBD1 matches 7 bases. CDR1 is SNHLY, CDR2 FYNNEI, per germline. V dropped 7 bases and J dropped 7; count of bases not matched to a gene: 10. This CDR3 is built from 14 residues.